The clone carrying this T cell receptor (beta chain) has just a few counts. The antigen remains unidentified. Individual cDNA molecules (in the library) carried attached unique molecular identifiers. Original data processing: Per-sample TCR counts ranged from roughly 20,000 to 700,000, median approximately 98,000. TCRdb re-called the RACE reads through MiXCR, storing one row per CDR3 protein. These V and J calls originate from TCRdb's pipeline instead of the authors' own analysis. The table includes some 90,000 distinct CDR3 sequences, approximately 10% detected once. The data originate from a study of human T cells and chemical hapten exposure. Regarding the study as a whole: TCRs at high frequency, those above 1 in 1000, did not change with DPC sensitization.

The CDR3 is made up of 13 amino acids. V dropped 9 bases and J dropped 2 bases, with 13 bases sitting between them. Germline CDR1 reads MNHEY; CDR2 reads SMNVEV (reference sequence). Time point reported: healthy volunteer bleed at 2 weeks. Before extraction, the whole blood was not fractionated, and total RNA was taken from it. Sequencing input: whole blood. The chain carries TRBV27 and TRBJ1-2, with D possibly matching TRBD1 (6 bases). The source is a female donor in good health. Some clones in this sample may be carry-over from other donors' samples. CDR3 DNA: TGTGCCAGTTCAGGACAGAACAACTATGGCTACACCTTC. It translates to CASSGQNNYGYTF.